Following are 16 T cell receptor beta chains from one sample sequenced in a study of PD-1 blockade in classical Hodgkin lymphoma. Each patient experienced a relapse that followed autologous stem cell transplantation, and brentuximab vedotin exposure varied. Measured with immunoSEQ multiplex PCR; TCRdb has only the in-frame clones, and not every one. The table lists over 50,000 clones, roughly 80% of them singletons. Sequenced material: peripheral blood mononuclear cells (PBMCs), taken at baseline. These receptors all stem from a human donor with classical Hodgkin lymphoma.

V and J are TRBV7-2 and TRBJ1-2; D remains ambiguous. V dropped 5 bases and J dropped 5 bases, with 21 bases sitting between them. From germline, CDR1 is SGHTA and CDR2 FQGNSA. The CDR3 loop spans 16 amino acids. The CDR3 DNA reads TGTGCCAGCAGCCTGGTAGCGGCCTTCTTAGGTTATGGCTACACCTTC. Amino acid sequence: CASSLVAAFLGYGYTF.

This clone has just one count. The chain recombines TRBV7-2 with TRBJ2-5; D ambiguous. CDR1 is SGHTA, CDR2 FQGNSA, per germline. V lost 5 bases to trimming and J lost 5 bases, with 6 bases between them. CDR3 size: 11 residues. The CDR3 loop is CASSPRETQYF. The CDR3 DNA reads TGTGCCAGCAGCCCTCGTGAGACCCAGTACTTC.

The V gene is TRBV5-4, the J gene TRBJ2-7; D unresolved. This CDR3 is built from 14 residues. Trimming cost V 1 base and J 6 bases, with 14 bases left between them. Germline CDR1 SGHNT, CDR2 YYREEE (reference sequence). CDR3 residues: CASSLSPGSIEQYV. The CDR3 DNA follows: TGTGCCAGCAGCTTGTCTCCGGGTAGCATCGAGCAGTACGTC.

The J gene is TRBJ2-1, the V gene TRBV11-3; 10 bases align to TRBD2. V lost 4 bases to trimming and J lost 5 bases; unmatched junction nucleotides: 2. The CDR3 runs 14 residues. Germline CDR1 SGHNT, CDR2 YENEEA. CDR3 in amino acids: CASSSGLANNEQFF. The DNA for the CDR3 is TGTGCCAGCAGCTCGGGACTAGCGAACAATGAGCAGTTCTTC.

The sample holds a few counts of this clone. The chain uses TRBV7-9 and TRBJ1-1; D remains unclear. The CDR3 covers 13 residues. CDR1 and CDR2 from the germline V gene are SEHNR and FQNEAQ (reference sequence). Between the trimmed V and J ends, which lost 5 bases and 6 bases, there was a span of 13 bases. The CDR3 here is CASSPPSEAEAFF. The CDR3 nucleotides read TGTGCCAGCAGCCCACCGAGCGAGGCTGAAGCTTTCTTT.

The V gene is TRBV7-9, the J gene TRBJ2-2, with 7 bases lining up with TRBD2. Per the germline V gene, CDR1 is SEHNR and CDR2 is FQNEAQ (reference sequence). There are 16 residues in the CDR3. V shed 6 bases and J 8 bases; nucleotides not matched to a gene: 15. CDR3 loop: CASRSLAETGYGELFF. CDR3 nucleotide sequence: TGTGCCAGCAGATCTCTAGCGGAGACCGGTTATGGGGAGCTGTTTTTT.

The gene calls are TRBV10-3 and TRBJ2-2; tentatively, D is TRBD1 (7 bases). The V gene's germline CDR1 is ENHRY and CDR2 SYGVKD. Trimming removed 4 bases at V and 6 bases at J, with 15 bases between. CDR3 length: 15 residues. The CDR3 DNA follows: TGTGCCATCAGTGCCGGAGGGGGCGCGGCCGGGGAGCTGTTTTTT. The encoded protein is CAISAGGGAAGELFF.

V and J are TRBV18 and TRBJ2-1; 10 bases fit TRBD2. V lost 2 bases to trimming and J lost 4 bases; unmatched junction nucleotides: 5. Germline loops: CDR1 KGHSH, CDR2 LQKENI. The CDR3 sequence is 16 residues long. This CDR3 reads CASSPTGLATYNEQFF. Here the CDR3 DNA reads TGTGCCAGCTCACCAACGGGACTAGCGACATACAATGAGCAGTTCTTC.

V is TRBV9 and J is TRBJ2-1; no firm D call. The CDR3 covers 13 residues. V was shortened by 0 bases and J by 7 bases, with 8 bases between the two germline ends. Germline assignment: CDR1 SGDLS and CDR2 YYNGEE. The CDR3 DNA is TGTGCCAGCAGCGTAGCTAGGAGTAATGAGCAGTTCTTC. This sequence encodes CASSVARSNEQFF.

V is TRBV4-1 and J is TRBJ2-7, with TRBD1 matching over 9 bases. Germline-derived CDR1 and CDR2 are MGHRA and YSYEKL. J was trimmed by 0 bases and V by 3 bases; bases with no gene match: 6. The CDR3 is 16 residues long. In DNA, the CDR3 is TGCGCCAGCAGCCACCCCGGGACAGGGATCTCCTACGAGCAGTACTTC. This translates into CASSHPGTGISYEQYF.

This clone has only a few counts. The chain combines TRBV6-5 with TRBJ2-1, with 9 bases matching TRBD1. Germline CDR1 is MNHEY and CDR2 is SVGAGI. The CDR3 sequence is 14 residues long. V was clipped by 9 bases and J by 5 bases; unmatched bases: 8. This chain's CDR3 is CASTGQGPNNEQFF. CDR3 in DNA: TGTGCCAGTACAGGACAGGGGCCTAACAATGAGCAGTTCTTC.

This CDR3 reads CASSLGGIYEQYF. The DNA for the CDR3 is TGTGCCAGCAGCCTCGGAGGGATTTACGAGCAGTACTTC. The chain is built from TRBV7-3 and TRBJ2-7; a weak D match, TRBD2 (6 bases). The germline gives CDR1 SGHTA, CDR2 FQGTGA. V was pared by 5 bases and J by 4 bases, with 12 bases between. There are 13 residues in the CDR3.

This chain links TRBV15 with TRBJ2-5; D possibly matches TRBD1 or TRBD2 (5 bases each). Germline V CDR1 and CDR2: LNHNV, YYDKDF (reference sequence). The CDR3 is 15 residues long. V gave up 5 bases and J gave up 2 bases, with 15 bases separating them. CDR3 DNA: TGTGCCACCAGCGGGGGACCGCCTCATCAAGAGACCCAGTACTTC. Protein: CATSGGPPHQETQYF.

This chain uses TRBV6-6 with TRBJ2-5; TRBD2 matches 8 bases. Germline V gene data show CDR1 as MNHNY and CDR2 as SVGAGI (reference sequence). V gave up 5 bases and J gave up 4 bases; unmatched junction bases: 9. The CDR3 contains 15 residues. Written as DNA, the CDR3 is TGTGCCAGCAGTGGTGCGGGAGGCCCCCGAGAGACCCAGTACTTC. Amino acids: CASSGAGGPRETQYF.

The rearrangement links TRBV10-3 to TRBJ2-1; no firm D call. Germline CDR1 reads ENHRY; CDR2 reads SYGVKD. Trimming took 2 bases from V and 10 from J, leaving 12 bases between them. The CDR3 is 13 residues long. The CDR3 DNA follows: TGTGCCATCAGTGAGGGGTCGGCGACAGAGCAGTTCTTC. Amino acid sequence: CAISEGSATEQFF.

V is TRBV7-9 and J is TRBJ2-1; tentatively, D is TRBD2 (5 bases). This CDR3 is 15 amino acids long. Germline V gene lookup returns CDR1 SEHNR and CDR2 FQNEAQ (reference sequence). Trimming left V 2 bases short and J 6 bases short, with 14 bases between. CDR3 nucleotides: TGTGCCAGCAGCTTACTCCCTAGAGGGAGCAATGAGCAGTTCTTC. It is translated as CASSLLPRGSNEQFF. The full variable domain, rest sourced from reference TRBV7-9 and TRBJ2-1, is DTGVSQNPRHKITKRGQNVTFRCDPISEHNRLYWYRQTLGQGPEFLTYFQNEAQLEKSRLLSDRFSAERPKGSFSTLEIQRTEQGDSAMYLCASSLLPRGSNEQFFGPGTRLTVL.